These 2 T cell receptor beta chains came from one sample sequenced in a study of blood T cells in healthy people across ages. Next came a second PCR, run for about 7 to 12 cycles, which used a sample-barcoded 5' primer along with a J-beta primer mix. TCRdb re-derived calls from the 5' RACE reads in MiXCR, one entry per CDR3 protein. Of fewer than 1,000,000 distinct CDR3 sequences listed, around two fifths are singletons. The specimen sequenced was blood. The source is a man aged 60 to 69 in good health.

The chain has TRBV6-6 and TRBJ1-5; D is unresolved. Germline V gene sequence: CDR1 MNHNY, CDR2 SVGAGI (reference sequence). The CDR3 contains 16 residues. The germline V and J ends were trimmed by 2 bases and 4 bases, with 15 bases remaining between them. This CDR3 reads CASSYPAGFGNQPQHF. DNA of the CDR3: TGTGCCAGCAGTTACCCGGCCGGATTTGGGAATCAGCCCCAGCATTTT.

The genes are TRBV7-8 and TRBJ2-7; TRBD1 might be the D (6 bases). Germline lookup yields CDR1 SGHVS and CDR2 FQNEAQ. This CDR3 is 14 amino acids long. V was trimmed by 3 bases and J by 2 bases, leaving 11 bases between them. The CDR3 DNA sequence: TGTGCCAGCAGCTTGCAGGGGACGACCTACGAGCAGTACTTC. This sequence encodes CASSLQGTTYEQYF.